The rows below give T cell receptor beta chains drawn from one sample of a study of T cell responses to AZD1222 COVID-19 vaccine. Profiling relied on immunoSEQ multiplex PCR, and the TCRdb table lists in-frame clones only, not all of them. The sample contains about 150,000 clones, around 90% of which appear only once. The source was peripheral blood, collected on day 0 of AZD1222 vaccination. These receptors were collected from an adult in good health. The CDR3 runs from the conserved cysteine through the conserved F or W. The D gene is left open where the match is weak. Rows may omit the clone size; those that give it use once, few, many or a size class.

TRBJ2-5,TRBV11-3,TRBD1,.,CASSQGADQETQYF,TGTGCCAGCAGCCAGGGGGCGGACCAAGAGACCCAGTACTTC
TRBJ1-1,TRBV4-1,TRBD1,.,CASSQEVTGGNTEAFF,TGCGCCAGCAGCCAGGAAGTAACAGGGGGGAACACTGAAGCTTTCTTT
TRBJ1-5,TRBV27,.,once,CASSFADNQPQHF,TGTGCCAGCAGTTTCGCCGACAATCAGCCCCAGCATTTT
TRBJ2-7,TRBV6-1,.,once,CASSEADLGGEQYF,TGTGCCAGCAGTGAAGCAGATCTAGGGGGCGAGCAGTACTTC
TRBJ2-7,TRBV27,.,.,CASSLTSSYEQYF,TGTGCCAGCAGTTTAACTAGTTCCTACGAGCAGTACTTC
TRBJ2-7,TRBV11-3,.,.,CASSLDSSYEQYF,TGTGCCAGCAGCTTGGACAGTTCCTACGAGCAGTACTTC
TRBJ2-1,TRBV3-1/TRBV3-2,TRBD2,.,CASTTLAGGKEQFF,TGTGCCAGCACCACTCTAGCGGGGGGCAAAGAGCAGTTCTTC
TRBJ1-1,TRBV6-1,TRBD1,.,CASSEAGQLNTEAFF,TGTGCCAGCAGTGAAGCGGGACAGCTTAACACTGAAGCTTTCTTT
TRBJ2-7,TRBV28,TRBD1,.,CASSLGQSRGEQYF,TGTGCCAGCAGTTTGGGACAGTCTAGGGGGGAGCAGTACTTC
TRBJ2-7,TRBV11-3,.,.,CASSLDTYEQYF,TGTGCCAGCAGCTTAGATACCTACGAGCAATACTTC
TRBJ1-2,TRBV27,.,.,CASSFGGNYGYTF,TGTGCCAGCAGTTTCGGGGGGAACTATGGCTACACCTTC